The clone carrying this T cell receptor beta chain was counted between two and nine times. Its matching antigen is unknown. Method: immunoSEQ multiplex PCR; TCRdb's copy keeps in-frame clones and lacks some. The data contain 28,000 or so clones, 72% of them singletons. The sample is drawn from a study of vaccination effects on CD4 cells after COVID-19. Background on the study: Subjects were given two BNT162b2 or mRNA-1273 vaccine doses. Findings of the study overall: Infection- and vaccine-induced clones contracted markedly late after vaccination. The study, lacking early post-infection timepoints, had few convalescent patients.

The V end lost 4 bases, the J end lost 8 bases, and 17 bases lay between the germline ends. The CDR3 sequence is 15 residues long. Germline V gene sequence: CDR1 MDHEN, CDR2 SYDVKM. Antigen-specific CD4+ T cells were first expanded with viral peptide pools by the ViraFEST assay and only then sequenced. Scientists isolated CD4+ T cells after an approximately 10-day culture period ended. Testing of the vaccine recipients showed negative nucleocapsid antibodies and no prior SARS-CoV-2 infection. It was on days 3 and 7 that half the medium was replaced with IL-2 medium. J is TRBJ1-4 and V is TRBV28, with D maybe TRBD1 (5 bases). This TCR was recovered from a human donor who received a COVID-19 vaccine. The sample in question was CD4+ T cells from PBMCs cultured with SARS-CoV-2 spike peptides, obtained before COVID-19 vaccination. The CDR3 here is CASSSNNQGWEKLFF. The CDR3 DNA is TGTGCCAGCAGTTCTAATAATCAGGGATGGGAAAAACTGTTTTTT.